The 2 T cell receptor beta chains given below trace back to one sample, sequenced in a study of shared clonotypes between healthy human individuals. Measured with immunoSEQ multiplex PCR; TCRdb has only the in-frame clones, and not every one. The sample has approximately 2.5 million clones; around nine tenths are singletons. Sequenced input: naive CD4+ T cells sorted from blood. Subset in this sample: CD45RA+ positively selected. The receptors here all came from a young man in good health.

The chain recombines TRBV29-1 with TRBJ2-7, with D possibly TRBD1 on 5 matching bases. The germline V and J ends were trimmed by 4 bases and 6 bases, with 13 bases remaining between them. Germline V lookup: CDR1 SQVTM, CDR2 ANQGSEA. This CDR3 spans 12 amino acids. CDR3 DNA sequence: TGCAGCGTTGCAGGCAGGGTGTCCGAGCAGTACTTC. Translating it yields CSVAGRVSEQYF.

The chain carries TRBV5-1 and TRBJ1-2; TRBD1 agrees at 7 bases. Germline V lookup: CDR1 SGHRS, CDR2 YFSETQ. V shed 3 bases, J shed 8 bases, and the junction held 19 bases outside the gene matches. CDR3 length: 17 residues. CDR3 sequence reads: CASSSLPLGQLNRGYTF. The CDR3 coding sequence is TGCGCCAGCAGCTCACTCCCCCTGGGACAGTTGAATCGGGGCTACACCTTC.